This paragraph covers one T cell receptor (beta chain) sequence. Its target is not known. CDR1 and CDR2 from the germline V gene are SGHDT and YYEEEE. The CDR3 is 15 amino acids. V lost 4 bases, J lost 0 bases, and 8 bases lay in between. In TCRdb, the RT-PCR reads were re-called with MiXCR into one record per CDR3 protein. This table has hundreds of thousands of distinct CDR3 sequences, roughly 12% appearing once. This sample stems from a study of response to subunit inactivated influenza vaccine. Whole-study results and caveats: Few new T cells, the authors suggested, are recruited by each seasonal influenza vaccination.

This chain connects TRBV5-6 to TRBJ1-6; D is unresolved. The sequence was obtained from a man in his forties or fifties who received an inactivated influenza vaccine. The specimen was PBMCs from blood, collected on the day of vaccination. The CDR3 DNA follows: TGTGCCAGCAGCCCAGATGGCTCCTATAATTCACCCCTCCACTTT. The encoded protein is CASSPDGSYNSPLHF.